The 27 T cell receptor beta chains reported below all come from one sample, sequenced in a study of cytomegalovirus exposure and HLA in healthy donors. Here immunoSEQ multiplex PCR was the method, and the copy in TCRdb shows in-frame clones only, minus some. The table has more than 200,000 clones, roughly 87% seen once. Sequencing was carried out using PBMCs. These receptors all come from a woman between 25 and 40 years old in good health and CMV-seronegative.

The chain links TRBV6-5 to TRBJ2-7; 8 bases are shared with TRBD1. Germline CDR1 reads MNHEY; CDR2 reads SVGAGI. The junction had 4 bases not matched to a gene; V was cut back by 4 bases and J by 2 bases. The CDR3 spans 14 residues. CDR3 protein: CASSWRQGTYEQYF. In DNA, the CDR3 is TGTGCCAGCAGTTGGCGACAGGGGACCTACGAGCAGTACTTC.

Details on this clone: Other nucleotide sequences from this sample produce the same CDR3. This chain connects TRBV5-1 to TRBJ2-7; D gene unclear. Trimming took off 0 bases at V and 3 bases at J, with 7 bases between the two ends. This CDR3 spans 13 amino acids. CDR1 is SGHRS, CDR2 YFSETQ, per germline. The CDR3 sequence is CASSLVADYEQYF. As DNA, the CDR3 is TGCGCCAGCAGCTTGGTGGCCGACTACGAGCAGTACTTC. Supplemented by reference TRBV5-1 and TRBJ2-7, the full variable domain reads KAGVTQTPRYLIKTRGQQVTLSCSPISGHRSVSWYQQTPGQGLQFLFEYFSETQRNKGNFPGRFSGRQFSNSRSEMNVSTLELGDSALYLCASSLVADYEQYFGPGTRLTVT.

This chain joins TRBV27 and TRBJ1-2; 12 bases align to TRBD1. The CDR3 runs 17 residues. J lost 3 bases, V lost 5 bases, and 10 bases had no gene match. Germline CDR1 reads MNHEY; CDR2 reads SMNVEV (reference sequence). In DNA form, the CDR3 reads TGTGCCAGCAGTCCTACGGGACAGGGGGCTGTGGACTATGGCTACACCTTC. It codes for CASSPTGQGAVDYGYTF.

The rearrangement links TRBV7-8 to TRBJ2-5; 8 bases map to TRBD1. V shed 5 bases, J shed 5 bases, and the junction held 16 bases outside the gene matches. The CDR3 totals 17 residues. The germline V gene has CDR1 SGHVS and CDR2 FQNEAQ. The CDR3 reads CASSPTHDRGGSETQYF. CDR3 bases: TGTGCCAGCAGCCCCACCCATGACAGGGGAGGTTCGGAGACCCAGTACTTC. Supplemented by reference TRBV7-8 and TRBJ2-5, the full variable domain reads GAGVSQSPRYKVAKRGQDVALRCDPISGHVSLFWYQQALGQGPEFLTYFQNEAQLDKSGLPSDRFFAERPEGSVSTLKIQRTQQEDSAVYLCASSPTHDRGGSETQYFGPGTRLLVL.

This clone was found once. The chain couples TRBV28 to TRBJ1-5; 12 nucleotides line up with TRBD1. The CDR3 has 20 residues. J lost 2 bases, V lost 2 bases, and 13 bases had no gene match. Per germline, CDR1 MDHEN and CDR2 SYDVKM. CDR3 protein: CASSLVSGTGGIMGNQPQHF. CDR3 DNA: TGTGCCAGCAGTTTAGTTTCCGGGACAGGGGGCATAATGGGCAATCAGCCCCAGCATTTT. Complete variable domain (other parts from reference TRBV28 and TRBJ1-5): DVKVTQSSRYLVKRTGEKVFLECVQDMDHENMFWYRQDPGLGLRLIYFSYDVKMKEKGDIPEGYSVSREKKERFSLILESASTNQTSMYLCASSLVSGTGGIMGNQPQHFGDGTRLSIL.

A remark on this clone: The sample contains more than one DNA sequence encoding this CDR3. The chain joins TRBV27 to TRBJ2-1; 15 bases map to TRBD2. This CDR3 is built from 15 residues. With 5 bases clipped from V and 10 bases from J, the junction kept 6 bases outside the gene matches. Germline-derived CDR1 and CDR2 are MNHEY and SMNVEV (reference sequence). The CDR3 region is CASSPGTSGRNEQFF. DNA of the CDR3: TGTGCCAGCAGTCCCGGGACTAGCGGGAGGAACGAGCAGTTCTTC.

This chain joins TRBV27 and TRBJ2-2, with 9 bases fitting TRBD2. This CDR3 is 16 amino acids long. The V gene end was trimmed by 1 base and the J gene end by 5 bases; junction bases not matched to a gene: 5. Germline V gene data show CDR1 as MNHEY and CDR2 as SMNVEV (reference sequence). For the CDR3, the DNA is TGTGCCAGCAGTTTATTAGCGGGAGTAGGGACCGGGGAGCTGTTTTTT. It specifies CASSLLAGVGTGELFF.

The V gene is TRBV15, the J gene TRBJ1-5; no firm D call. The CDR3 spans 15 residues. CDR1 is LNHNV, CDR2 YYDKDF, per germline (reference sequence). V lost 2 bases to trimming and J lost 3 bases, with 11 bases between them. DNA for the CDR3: TGTGCCACCAGCAGATCCGCGGGGAACAATCAGCCCCAGCATTTT. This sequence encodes CATSRSAGNNQPQHF.

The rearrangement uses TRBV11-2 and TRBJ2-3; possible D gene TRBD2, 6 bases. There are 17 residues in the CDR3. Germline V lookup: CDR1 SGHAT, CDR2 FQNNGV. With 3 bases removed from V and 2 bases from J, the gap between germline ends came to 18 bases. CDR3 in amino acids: CASSFRLGGITTDTQYF. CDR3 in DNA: TGTGCCAGCAGCTTCCGCTTAGGCGGGATAACCACAGATACGCAGTATTTT.

CDR3 sequence: CASRTAGSSYEQYF. For the CDR3, the DNA is TGTGCCAGCAGAACAGCGGGTAGCTCCTACGAGCAGTACTTC. The chain employs TRBV25-1 and TRBJ2-7, with D perhaps TRBD2 (6 bases). Trimming removed 6 bases from V and 0 bases from J, with 12 bases in between. The CDR3 runs to 14 residues. Germline CDR1 reads MGHDK; CDR2 reads SYGVNS.

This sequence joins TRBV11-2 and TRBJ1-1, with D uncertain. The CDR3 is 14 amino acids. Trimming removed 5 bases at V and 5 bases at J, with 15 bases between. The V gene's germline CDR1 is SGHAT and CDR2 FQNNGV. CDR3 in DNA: TGTGCCAGCAGCACCCTTGAGGGTAGGACTGAAGCTTTCTTT. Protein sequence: CASSTLEGRTEAFF.

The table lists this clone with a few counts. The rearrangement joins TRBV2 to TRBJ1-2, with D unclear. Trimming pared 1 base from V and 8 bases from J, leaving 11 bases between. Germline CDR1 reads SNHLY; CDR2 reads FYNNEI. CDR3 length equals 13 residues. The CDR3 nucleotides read TGTGCCAGCAGTGAAGGTGGGCCATACGGCTACACCTTC. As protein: CASSEGGPYGYTF. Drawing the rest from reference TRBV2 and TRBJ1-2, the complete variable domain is EPEVTQTPSHQVTQMGQEVILRCVPISNHLYFYWYRQILGQKVEFLVSFYNNEISEKSEIFDDQFSVERPDGSNFTLKIRSTKLEDSAMYFCASSEGGPYGYTFGSGTRLTVV.

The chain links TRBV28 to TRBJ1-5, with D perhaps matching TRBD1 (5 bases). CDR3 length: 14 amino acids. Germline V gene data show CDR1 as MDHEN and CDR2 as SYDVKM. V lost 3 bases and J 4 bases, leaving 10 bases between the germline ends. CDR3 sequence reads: CASSLDNSNQPQHF. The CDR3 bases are TGTGCCAGCAGTTTGGACAATTCTAATCAGCCCCAGCATTTT.

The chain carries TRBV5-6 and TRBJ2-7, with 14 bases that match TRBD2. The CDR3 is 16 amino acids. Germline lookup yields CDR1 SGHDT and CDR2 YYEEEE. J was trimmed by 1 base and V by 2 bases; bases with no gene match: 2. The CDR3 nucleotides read TGTGCCAGCAGCTTAGGGACTAGCGGGAGTTCCTACGAGCAGTACTTC. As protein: CASSLGTSGSSYEQYF.

CDR3 loop: CASSSTGDTQYF. As DNA, the CDR3 is TGTGCCAGCAGCTCGACAGGGGATACGCAGTATTTT. The chain employs TRBV28 and TRBJ2-3, with 7 bases identical to TRBD1. CDR1 is MDHEN and CDR2 is SYDVKM in the germline V gene. CDR3 length: 12 amino acids. V lost 6 bases, J lost 6 bases, and 3 bases stayed unmatched.

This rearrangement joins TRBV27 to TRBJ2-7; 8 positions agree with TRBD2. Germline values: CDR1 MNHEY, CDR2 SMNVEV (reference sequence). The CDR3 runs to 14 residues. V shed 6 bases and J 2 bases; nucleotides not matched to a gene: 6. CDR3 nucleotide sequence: TGTGCCAGCAGAGCGGGAGTTATCCCCTACGAGCAGTACTTC. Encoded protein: CASRAGVIPYEQYF.

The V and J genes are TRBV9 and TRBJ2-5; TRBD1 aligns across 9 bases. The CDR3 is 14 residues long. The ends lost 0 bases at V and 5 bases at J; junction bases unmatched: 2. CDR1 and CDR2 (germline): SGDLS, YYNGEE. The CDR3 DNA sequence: TGTGCCAGCAGCGTAGGGGACAGGGACGAGACCCAGTACTTC. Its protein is CASSVGDRDETQYF.

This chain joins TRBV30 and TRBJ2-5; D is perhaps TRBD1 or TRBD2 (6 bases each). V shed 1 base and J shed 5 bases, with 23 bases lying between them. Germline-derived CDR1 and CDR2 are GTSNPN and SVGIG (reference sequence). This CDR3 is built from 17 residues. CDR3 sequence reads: CAWSGRGTTLRGETQYF. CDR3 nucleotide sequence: TGTGCCTGGAGTGGGAGGGGGACAACCCTTCGTGGGGAGACCCAGTACTTC. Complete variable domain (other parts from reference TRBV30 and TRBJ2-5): SQTIHQWPATLVQPVGSPLSLECTVEGTSNPNLYWYRQAAGRGLQLLFYSVGIGQISSEVPQNLSASRPQDRQFILSSKKLLLSDSGFYLCAWSGRGTTLRGETQYFGPGTRLLVL.

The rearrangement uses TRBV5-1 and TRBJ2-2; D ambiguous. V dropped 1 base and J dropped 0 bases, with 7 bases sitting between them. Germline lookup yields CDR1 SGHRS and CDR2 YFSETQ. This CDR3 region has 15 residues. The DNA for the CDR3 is TGCGCCAGCAGCTTGAGTCAGGCGAACACCGGGGAGCTGTTTTTT. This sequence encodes CASSLSQANTGELFF.

This CDR3 reads CSIGRNEQFF. The DNA of the CDR3 is TGCAGCATTGGGAGGAATGAGCAGTTCTTC. This rearrangement joins TRBV29-1 to TRBJ2-1, with TRBD2 as a possible D gene (6 bases). The CDR3 consists of 10 residues. The V gene lost 8 bases and the J gene lost 7 bases, with 9 bases spanning the gap. The V gene's germline CDR1 is SQVTM and CDR2 ANQGSEA.

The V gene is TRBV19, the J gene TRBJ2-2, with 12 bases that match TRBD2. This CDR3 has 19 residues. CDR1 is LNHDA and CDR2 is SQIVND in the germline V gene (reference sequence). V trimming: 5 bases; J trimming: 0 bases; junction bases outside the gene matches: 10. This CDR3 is CASSQMGLAGFANTGELFF. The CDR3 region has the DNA TGTGCCAGTAGTCAAATGGGACTAGCGGGTTTCGCGAACACCGGGGAGCTGTTTTTT.

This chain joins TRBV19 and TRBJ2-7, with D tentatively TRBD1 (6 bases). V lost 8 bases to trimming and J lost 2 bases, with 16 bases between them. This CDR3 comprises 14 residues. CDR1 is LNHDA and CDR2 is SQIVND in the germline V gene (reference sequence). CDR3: CASGRDTQTYEQYF. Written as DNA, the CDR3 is TGTGCCAGTGGCCGGGACACTCAGACCTACGAGCAGTACTTC.

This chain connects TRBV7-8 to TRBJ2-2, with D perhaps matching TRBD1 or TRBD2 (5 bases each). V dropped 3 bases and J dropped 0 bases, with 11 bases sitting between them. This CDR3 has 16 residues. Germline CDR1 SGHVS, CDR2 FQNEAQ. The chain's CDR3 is CASSFLGTSNTGELFF. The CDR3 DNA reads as TGTGCCAGCAGCTTTTTGGGGACCTCGAACACCGGGGAGCTGTTTTTT.

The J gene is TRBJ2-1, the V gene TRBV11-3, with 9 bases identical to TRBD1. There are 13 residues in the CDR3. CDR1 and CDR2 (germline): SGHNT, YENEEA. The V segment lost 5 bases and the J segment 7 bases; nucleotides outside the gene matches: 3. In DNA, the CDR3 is TGTGCCAGCAGCCCCGACAGGGGGAATGAGCAGTTCTTC. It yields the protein CASSPDRGNEQFF.

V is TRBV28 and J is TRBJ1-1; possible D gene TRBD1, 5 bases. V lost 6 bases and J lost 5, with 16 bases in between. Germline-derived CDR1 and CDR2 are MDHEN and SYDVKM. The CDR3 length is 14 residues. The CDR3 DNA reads TGTGCCAGCAGATTAGGGCAGGGCGGGACTGAAGCTTTCTTT. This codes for CASRLGQGGTEAFF.

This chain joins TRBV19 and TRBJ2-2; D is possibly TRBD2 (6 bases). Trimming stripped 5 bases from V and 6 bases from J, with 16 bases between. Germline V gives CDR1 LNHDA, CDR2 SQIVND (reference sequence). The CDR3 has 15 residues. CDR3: CASSSLGGPPGELFF. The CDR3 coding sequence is TGTGCCAGTAGTTCCTTGGGGGGACCCCCCGGGGAGCTGTTTTTT.

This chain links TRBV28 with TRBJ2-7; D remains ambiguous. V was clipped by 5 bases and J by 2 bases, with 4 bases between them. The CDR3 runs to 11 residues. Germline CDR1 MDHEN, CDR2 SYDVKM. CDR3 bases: TGTGCCAGCAGTGCTCCCTACGAGCAGTACTTC. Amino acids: CASSAPYEQYF.